This TCR beta chain was retrieved from a study of cytomegalovirus exposure and HLA in healthy donors. Amplification used 60 Vbeta primers and 13 Jbeta primers. Sequencing used immunoSEQ multiplex PCR; TCRdb keeps in-frame clones, though not all of them. Of approximately 70,000 clones listed, 70% are singletons. The CDR3 has 13 residues. In germline, CDR1 is SQVTM, CDR2 ANQGSEA. The ends were cut back, 6 bases at V and 5 bases at J, with 14 bases in the middle. V gene TRBV29-1 combines with J gene TRBJ2-4; a possible D gene is TRBD1 (6 bases). The origin of this receptor is a woman between 45 and 65 years old in good health and CMV-seropositive. Sequencing was carried out using PBMCs. The CDR3 region has the DNA TGCAGCGTACAGACAGGACCCCAAAACATTCAGTACTTC. This encodes CSVQTGPQNIQYF.